What follows describes a single TCR beta chain. Its cognate antigen is unknown. This sample is drawn from a study of T cell clusters in autoimmune cytopenias. One tube held mixed TRB-A and TRB-B primer pools for touch-down PCR. TCRdb re-called the multiplex PCR reads and catalogs CDR3 proteins one per entry, DNA excluded. This repertoire includes several thousand distinct CDR3 sequences. Germline V gives CDR1 KGHSH, CDR2 LQKENI. The CDR3 covers 15 residues. TRB was amplified from approximately 250 ng of peripheral blood genomic DNA per sample. Findings of the study overall: The T cell clusters were defined only in silico, without experimental functional validation.

Separately, the same data were catalogued under a study of T cell repertoires in aging, cancer and after chemotherapy. This second report adds: The repertoire data cannot show anything about immunological memory following chemotherapy.

The rearrangement uses TRBV18 and TRBJ1-6; TCRdb indicates TRBD1, and absent DNA this call remains unverified. The TCR sequence derives from a human donor in good health. Sequencing input: peripheral blood. The CDR3 sequence: CASSLRDRGFSPLHF. Full variable domain (outside the CDR3, taken from reference TRBV18 and TRBJ1-6): NAGVMQNPRHLVRRRGQEARLRCSPMKGHSHVYWYRQLPEEGLKFMVYLQKENIIDESGMPKERFSAEFPKEGPSILRIQQVVRGDSAAYFCASSLRDRGFSPLHFGNGTRLTVT.